This record concerns one T cell receptor (beta chain) sequence. The repertoire was sequenced with immunoSEQ multiplex PCR; TCRdb's copy has only in-frame clones and lacks some. The table records about 130,000 clones, approximately 84% of them present only once. This sample is drawn from a study of blood T cell repertoires in COVID-19. V was trimmed by 4 bases and J by 2 bases, leaving 10 bases between them. The CDR3 is 14 amino acids. Germline V gives CDR1 MGHRA, CDR2 YSYEKL. The receptor's source is a woman in her 30s who had recovered from COVID-19. Sequencing was carried out using peripheral blood. This rearrangement joins TRBV4-1 to TRBJ2-3, with D possibly TRBD1 on 6 matching bases. The CDR3 loop reads CASSLWTATDTQYF. The CDR3 DNA reads TGCGCCAGCAGCCTGTGGACAGCCACAGATACGCAGTATTTT.